This T cell receptor beta chain stems from a study of blood T cell repertoires in COVID-19. Germline lookup yields CDR1 MNHEY and CDR2 SVGAGI. The CDR3 has 13 residues. Trimming left V 10 bases short and J 5 bases short, with 17 bases between. Sequenced by immunoSEQ multiplex PCR; TCRdb stores in-frame clones only, minus some. The data show around 100,000 clones, with about 74% seen just once and roughly 3.9% held by the top ten. The material sequenced was peripheral blood. The chain has TRBV6-5 and TRBJ1-2; D not certain. This clonotype was sampled from a man in his 70s with COVID-19, enrolled during active disease. In DNA form, the CDR3 reads TGTGCCACCCGCCCCCTTGGGGAGTATGGCTACACCTTC. It is translated as CATRPLGEYGYTF.